Listed here are 8 T cell receptor beta chains from one sample, sequenced in a study of T cell responses to AZD1222 COVID-19 vaccine. Measured with immunoSEQ multiplex PCR; TCRdb has only the in-frame clones, and not every one. Among more than 150,000 clones listed, 80% to 95% were seen once. Here the sequenced sample was peripheral blood, taken on day 0 of AZD1222 vaccination. Every receptor here comes from an adult in good health.

The chain couples TRBV9 to TRBJ1-2; D might be TRBD1 (6 bases). This CDR3 is built from 14 residues. Trimming shortened V by 4 bases and J by 5 bases, and 15 bases separated the two germline ends. Germline CDR1 is SGDLS and CDR2 is YYNGEE. The CDR3 DNA is TGTGCCAGCAGCCTTCTCGGACAGAAATATGGCTACACCTTC. Translated: CASSLLGQKYGYTF.

The chain recombines TRBV2 with TRBJ1-4; D not resolved. V was shortened by 5 bases and J by 4 bases, with 11 bases between the two germline ends. Germline CDR1 and CDR2: SNHLY and FYNNEI. There are 14 residues in the CDR3. As DNA, the CDR3 is TGTGCCAGCAGTCGGAGGGTGGGTAATGAAAAACTGTTTTTT. It is translated as CASSRRVGNEKLFF.

The rearrangement links TRBV28 to TRBJ1-2; no definite D call. CDR1 MDHEN and CDR2 SYDVKM come from the germline V gene. The CDR3 is 12 amino acids. The ends were cut back, 4 bases at V and 10 bases at J, with 13 bases in the middle. As DNA, the CDR3 is TGTGCCAGCAGTTCCCTCGTGGAGGTCTACACCTTC. Translating gives CASSSLVEVYTF.

The rearrangement uses TRBV27 and TRBJ2-2; the D is unclear. Germline V gives CDR1 MNHEY, CDR2 SMNVEV (reference sequence). V was shortened by 4 bases and J by 6 bases, with 6 bases between the two germline ends. CDR3 size: 12 residues. As DNA, the CDR3 is TGTGCCAGCAGTTCCAAGCCCGGGGAGCTGTTTTTT. Protein: CASSSKPGELFF.

This chain connects TRBV6-1 to TRBJ2-7; possible D gene TRBD1, 6 bases. Germline values: CDR1 MNHNS, CDR2 SASEGT. Trimming left V 0 bases short and J 1 base short, with 7 bases between. The CDR3 contains 14 residues. The CDR3 loop reads CASSEAGTSYEQYV. The CDR3 nucleotides are TGTGCCAGCAGTGAAGCGGGGACATCCTACGAGCAGTACGTC.

Only one count was recorded for this clone. The chain carries TRBV7-8 and TRBJ2-1, with 10 bases fitting TRBD1. The CDR3 runs 15 residues. The germline V gene has CDR1 SGHVS and CDR2 FQNEAQ. V dropped 1 base and J dropped 10; count of bases not matched to a gene: 7. The CDR3 bases are TGTGCCAGCAGCTTAGAGGGACAGGGGAACAGAGAGCAGTTCTTC. This codes for CASSLEGQGNREQFF.

The chain employs TRBV28 and TRBJ2-3; TRBD2 aligns across 11 bases. CDR3 length equals 15 residues. Trimming removed 8 bases from V and 6 bases from J; junction bases left unmatched: 10. Germline V gene sequence: CDR1 MDHEN, CDR2 SYDVKM. The CDR3: CASLGASGGLDTQYF. The CDR3 coding sequence is TGTGCCAGCCTTGGGGCTAGCGGGGGGTTGGATACGCAGTATTTT.

The V call is TRBV5-1, the J call TRBJ2-1; 9 bases map to TRBD2. Germline trimming cut 0 bases from V and 2 bases from J; bases unmatched to any gene: 12. This CDR3 region has 19 residues. CDR1 and CDR2 (germline): SGHRS, YFSETQ. The CDR3 sequence is CASSLGPLGSGRPYNEQFF. DNA of the CDR3: TGCGCCAGCAGCTTGGGACCCCTCGGTAGCGGGAGACCCTACAATGAGCAGTTCTTC.